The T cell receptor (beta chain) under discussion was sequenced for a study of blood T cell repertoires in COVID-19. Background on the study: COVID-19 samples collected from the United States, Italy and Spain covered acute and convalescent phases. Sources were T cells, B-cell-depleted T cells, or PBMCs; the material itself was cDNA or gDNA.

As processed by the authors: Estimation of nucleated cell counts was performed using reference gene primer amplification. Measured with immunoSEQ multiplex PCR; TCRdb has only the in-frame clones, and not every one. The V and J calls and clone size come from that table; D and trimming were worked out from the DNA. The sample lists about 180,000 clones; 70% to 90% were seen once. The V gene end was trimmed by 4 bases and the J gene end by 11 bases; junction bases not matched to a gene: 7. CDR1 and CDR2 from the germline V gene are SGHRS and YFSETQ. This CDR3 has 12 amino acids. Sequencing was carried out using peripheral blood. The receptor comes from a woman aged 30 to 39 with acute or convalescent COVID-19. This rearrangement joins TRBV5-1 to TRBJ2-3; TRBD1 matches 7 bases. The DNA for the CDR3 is TGCGCCAGCAGCGATAACAGGGGTGGGCAGTATTTT. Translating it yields CASSDNRGGQYF.